The source of this T cell receptor (beta chain) is a study of cytomegalovirus exposure and HLA in healthy donors. The study, taken as a whole, reports: As immune exposure information, only CMV serostatus was available. Presence/absence analyses treated sequencing depth as roughly uniform across donors.

Notes on this clone: Its target is not known.

The PCR had 60 Vbeta and 13 Jbeta primers. Measured with immunoSEQ multiplex PCR; TCRdb has only the in-frame clones, and not every one. The sample holds roughly 30,000 clones, just under 90% seen once. Germline CDR1 is LNHDA and CDR2 is SQIVND (reference sequence). V dropped 5 bases and J dropped 5; count of bases not matched to a gene: 4. The CDR3 covers 15 residues. This chain uses TRBV19 with TRBJ2-2; 11 bases are shared with TRBD1. This TCR derives from a boy younger than 18 in good health and CMV-seronegative. Sequencing was carried out using PBMCs. CDR3 sequence reads: CASSAGTGGTGELFF. The CDR3 DNA is TGTGCCAGTAGTGCAGGGACAGGGGGAACCGGGGAGCTGTTTTTT.